The 24 T cell receptor beta chains presented below share a single source sample, sequenced in a study of T cell changes during pregnancy in multiple sclerosis. Some clones are missing from TCRdb's copy, which holds only in-frame ones; the method was immunoSEQ multiplex PCR. The sample carries over 75,000 clones, around 92% recorded once. This material consisted of peripheral blood, taken in the first trimester of pregnancy. The receptors here all came from a female donor with multiple sclerosis, enrolled in a pregnancy study.

The chain joins TRBV19 to TRBJ2-1; 7 positions agree with TRBD2. The junction had 4 bases not matched to a gene; V was cut back by 5 bases and J by 0 bases. CDR3 length: 15 residues. Germline V CDR1 and CDR2: LNHDA, SQIVND (reference sequence). The CDR3 sequence is CASSFRGSSYNEQFF. The DNA of the CDR3 is TGTGCCAGTAGTTTTCGCGGGAGCTCCTACAATGAGCAGTTCTTC.

The CDR3 sequence is CASSIGTSGALGYEQYF. The CDR3 DNA follows: TGTGCCAGTAGTATTGGGACTAGCGGGGCCCTCGGGTACGAGCAGTACTTC. The chain links TRBV19 to TRBJ2-7; 13 bases match TRBD2. Germline CDR1 is LNHDA and CDR2 is SQIVND (reference sequence). V was clipped by 3 bases and J by 4 bases; unmatched bases: 9. This CDR3 spans 17 amino acids. The full variable domain, with the rest looked up from reference TRBV19 and TRBJ2-7, is DGGITQSPKYLFRKEGQNVTLSCEQNLNHDAMYWYRQDPGQGLRLIYYSQIVNDFQKGDIAEGYSVSREKKESFPLTVTSAQKNPTAFYLCASSIGTSGALGYEQYFGPGTRLTVT.

The chain combines TRBV4-2 with TRBJ2-1; D unclear. The germline CDR1 and CDR2 sequences are LGHNA and YNFKEQ. The CDR3 consists of 14 residues. Trimming removed 0 bases from V and 10 bases from J, with 13 bases in between. CDR3 protein: CASSQDRSRNEQFF. CDR3 nucleotides: TGTGCCAGCAGCCAAGATAGGTCTAGAAACGAGCAGTTCTTC.

This clone appeared a few times. The CDR3 loop is CAISESTGVGNQPQHF. The CDR3 DNA reads as TGTGCCATCAGTGAGTCCACAGGGGTGGGCAATCAGCCCCAGCATTTT. V and J are TRBV10-3 and TRBJ1-5, with 7 nucleotides matching TRBD1. V shed 0 bases, J shed 2 bases, and the junction held 4 bases outside the gene matches. CDR3 size: 16 residues. Looked up from germline, CDR1 is ENHRY and CDR2 is SYGVKD.

V and J are TRBV5-1 and TRBJ2-5; perhaps TRBD1 as D (6 bases). Germline-derived CDR1 and CDR2 are SGHRS and YFSETQ. The CDR3 is 14 residues long. Trimming removed 5 bases from V and 4 bases from J, with 15 bases in between. CDR3 loop: CASRPGQNGETQYF. The CDR3, as DNA: TGCGCCAGCAGACCGGGACAAAACGGAGAGACCCAGTACTTC.

J is TRBJ2-6 and V is TRBV29-1; 8 bases agree with TRBD1. Germline lookup yields CDR1 SQVTM and CDR2 ANQGSEA. This CDR3 region has 13 residues. J lost 10 bases, V lost 6 bases, and 8 bases had no gene match. The DNA of the CDR3 is TGCAGCGTCCGGGACAGGCGCCTGAACGTCCTGACTTTC. It is translated as CSVRDRRLNVLTF.

The chain couples TRBV7-2 to TRBJ2-7, with 7 bases matching TRBD2. Germline V gene data show CDR1 as SGHTA and CDR2 as FQGNSA. The CDR3 is made up of 15 amino acids. The V and J ends lost 5 bases and 4 bases, in that order; junction bases with no gene match: 11. DNA for the CDR3: TGTGCCAGCAGCCTAGGTGGGCTAGCGGTTTACGAGCAGTACTTC. Encoded protein: CASSLGGLAVYEQYF. Filled out from reference TRBV7-2 and TRBJ2-7, the complete variable domain reads GAGVSQSPSNKVTEKGKDVELRCDPISGHTALYWYRQSLGQGLEFLIYFQGNSAPDKSGLPSDRFSAERTGGSVSTLTIQRTQQEDSAVYLCASSLGGLAVYEQYFGPGTRLTVT.

A remark on this clone: Relative to the germline gene, one junction end is altered; a read error may explain this. V gene TRBV7-7 combines with J gene TRBJ2-3; 7 nucleotides agree with TRBD1. From germline, CDR1 is SSHAT and CDR2 FNYEAQ (reference sequence). The CDR3 covers 12 residues. CDR3 nucleotides: TGTGCTAGCAGCCCAGGGGGAGCCACGCAGTATTTT. Translated: CASSPGGATQYF.

The J gene is TRBJ2-1, the V gene TRBV19, with D perhaps matching TRBD1 (6 bases). The V end lost 5 bases, the J end lost 2 bases, and 16 bases lay between the germline ends. The length of the CDR3 is 16 residues. Germline V gene data show CDR1 as LNHDA and CDR2 as SQIVND (reference sequence). CDR3 in amino acids: CASSLNRADPYNEQFF. CDR3 coding DNA: TGTGCCAGTAGTTTAAACAGGGCTGATCCCTACAATGAGCAGTTCTTC. The complete variable domain, with remaining parts taken from reference TRBV19 and TRBJ2-1, reads DGGITQSPKYLFRKEGQNVTLSCEQNLNHDAMYWYRQDPGQGLRLIYYSQIVNDFQKGDIAEGYSVSREKKESFPLTVTSAQKNPTAFYLCASSLNRADPYNEQFFGPGTRLTVL.

This chain joins TRBV21-1 and TRBJ2-3; the table gives TRBD2 as D, unverified against the DNA. TRBV21-1 is a known pseudogene. This CDR3 contains 13 residues. Here the CDR3 DNA reads TGTGCCAGCAGCGAGTCCGCCACAGATACGCAGTATTTT. Protein product: CASSESATDTQYF.

The chain joins TRBV12-1 to TRBJ1-1; no check of the table's D call, TRBD1, against the DNA was made. TRBV12-1 is assigned pseudogene status. CDR3 length equals 13 residues. CDR3 residues: CASSQTGEIEAFF. CDR3 coding DNA: TGTGCCAGCAGCCAGACAGGGGAGATTGAAGCTTTCTTT.

This clone was recorded once. This rearrangement joins TRBV15 to TRBJ1-1; D is uncertain. Trimming pared 1 base from V and 1 base from J, leaving 13 bases between. CDR3 size: 16 residues. CDR1 and CDR2 from the germline V gene are LNHNV and YYDKDF (reference sequence). CDR3 in DNA: TGTGCCACCAGCAGAGGGGGAGGTCGACAGAACACTGAAGCTTTCTTT. It codes for CATSRGGGRQNTEAFF. Looking up the rest from reference TRBV15 and TRBJ1-1 gives the full variable domain: DAMVIQNPRYQVTQFGKPVTLSCSQTLNHNVMYWYQQKSSQAPKLLFHYYDKDFNNEADTPDNFQSRRPNTSFCFLDIRSPGLGDTAMYLCATSRGGGRQNTEAFFGQGTRLTVV.

The chain couples TRBV29-1 to TRBJ2-5, with TRBD2 matching over 16 bases. Trimming took 4 bases from V and 2 from J; bases not matched to a gene: 7. This CDR3 is 17 amino acids long. Germline V lookup: CDR1 SQVTM, CDR2 ANQGSEA. In nucleotides, the CDR3 is TGCAGCGTTGGGGGGACTAGCGGGAGGGGACTACAAGAGACCCAGTACTTC. Translated: CSVGGTSGRGLQETQYF.

The V gene is TRBV19, the J gene TRBJ2-3; TRBD2 matches at 10 bases. The germline V gene encodes CDR1 LNHDA and CDR2 SQIVND (reference sequence). This CDR3 comprises 15 residues. Unmatched junction bases numbered 8, after V lost 5 bases and J lost 6 bases. The CDR3 DNA reads TGTGCCAGTAGTTTGCTAGCGGGAGTTGGGGATACGCAGTATTTT. Protein sequence: CASSLLAGVGDTQYF. Supplemented by reference TRBV19 and TRBJ2-3, the full variable domain reads DGGITQSPKYLFRKEGQNVTLSCEQNLNHDAMYWYRQDPGQGLRLIYYSQIVNDFQKGDIAEGYSVSREKKESFPLTVTSAQKNPTAFYLCASSLLAGVGDTQYFGPGTRLTVL.

The chain couples TRBV14 to TRBJ2-5; 9 nucleotides align to TRBD1. This CDR3 region has 16 residues. CDR1 is SGHDN, CDR2 FVKESK, per germline. The V gene end was trimmed by 4 bases and the J gene end by 1 base; junction bases not matched to a gene: 7. The CDR3 region has the DNA TGTGCCAGCAGCCTTAAGGGACAGGGTGTCCAAGAGACCCAGTACTTC. It codes for CASSLKGQGVQETQYF.

The V and J genes are TRBV4-2 and TRBJ1-1; D remains ambiguous. Germline lookup yields CDR1 LGHNA and CDR2 YNFKEQ. The CDR3 covers 16 residues. Trimming stripped 1 base from V and 1 base from J, with 13 bases between. CDR3 amino acids: CASSQVSMRENTEAFF. CDR3 DNA sequence: TGTGCCAGCAGCCAAGTGAGTATGAGGGAGAACACTGAAGCTTTCTTT.

The rearrangement uses TRBV5-6 and TRBJ1-2, with D perhaps matching TRBD1 (6 bases). V was shortened by 1 base and J by 3 bases, with 10 bases between the two germline ends. This CDR3 is built from 14 residues. CDR1 is SGHDT and CDR2 is YYEEEE in the germline V gene. The CDR3 DNA reads as TGTGCCAGCAGCTTGACAGGGAATGACTATGGCTACACCTTC. It codes for CASSLTGNDYGYTF.

V is TRBV30 and J is TRBJ2-3, with 9 bases lining up with TRBD1. Germline CDR1 is GTSNPN and CDR2 is SVGIG (reference sequence). Trimming removed 0 bases from V and 4 bases from J; junction bases left unmatched: 11. The CDR3 is 17 amino acids. CDR3: CAWSVRHRGRAADTQYF. For the CDR3, the DNA is TGTGCCTGGAGTGTAAGGCACAGGGGGCGGGCCGCAGATACGCAGTATTTT.

The chain carries TRBV14 and TRBJ2-2, with 8 bases aligning to TRBD2. Germline CDR1 and CDR2: SGHDN and FVKESK. The V and J ends lost 5 bases and 6 bases, in that order; junction bases with no gene match: 11. This CDR3 is 16 amino acids long. The CDR3 reads CASSALQAGGPGELFF. Here the CDR3 DNA reads TGTGCCAGCAGCGCACTCCAGGCGGGAGGCCCCGGGGAGCTGTTTTTT. The entire variable domain, with the rest obtained from reference TRBV14 and TRBJ2-2, is as follows: EAGVTQFPSHSVIEKGQTVTLRCDPISGHDNLYWYRRVMGKEIKFLLHFVKESKQDESGMPNNRFLAERTGGTYSTLKVQPAELEDSGVYFCASSALQAGGPGELFFGEGSRLTVL.

The rearrangement joins TRBV5-1 to TRBJ1-2; D uncertain. The CDR3 spans 12 residues. Germline CDR1 reads SGHRS; CDR2 reads YFSETQ. The V end was cut by 0 bases, the J end by 4 bases, with 4 bases between. Here the CDR3 DNA reads TGCGCCAGCAGCTTGGAGAGCTATGGCTACACCTTC. It yields the protein CASSLESYGYTF.

A few counts support this clone. The chain is built from TRBV18 and TRBJ2-3; TRBD2 aligns across 13 bases. Looked up from germline, CDR1 is KGHSH and CDR2 is LQKENI. The CDR3 totals 17 residues. V was clipped by 2 bases and J by 1 base; unmatched bases: 3. CDR3 DNA sequence: TGTGCCAGCTCACCAGGGACTAGCGGGATGGGCACAGATACGCAGTATTTT. This sequence encodes CASSPGTSGMGTDTQYF.

The chain employs TRBV29-1 and TRBJ1-1; TRBD1 agrees at 7 bases. V shed 7 bases, J shed 5 bases, and the junction held 4 bases outside the gene matches. Per germline, CDR1 SQVTM and CDR2 ANQGSEA. This CDR3 contains 11 residues. The CDR3 nucleotides are TGCAGCGGGATACAGGGGACTGAAGCTTTCTTT. The encoded protein is CSGIQGTEAFF.

This chain uses TRBV7-6 with TRBJ2-1; weak D call: TRBD2 (6 bases). The CDR3 contains 14 residues. Looked up from germline, CDR1 is SGHVS and CDR2 is FNYEAQ. V gave up 2 bases and J gave up 10 bases, with 15 bases separating them. The CDR3 region has the DNA TGTGCCAGCAGCTTAACGTCCGGGGCGGGGGAGCAGTTCTTC. Translation gives CASSLTSGAGEQFF.

This sequence joins TRBV27 and TRBJ2-3, with 12 bases matching TRBD2. The CDR3 covers 16 residues. J lost 3 bases, V lost 5 bases, and 6 bases had no gene match. Germline loops: CDR1 MNHEY, CDR2 SMNVEV (reference sequence). Here the CDR3 reads CASSPGTSGFTDTQYF. CDR3 DNA sequence: TGTGCCAGCAGTCCGGGGACTAGCGGGTTTACAGATACGCAGTATTTT.